The rows below give T cell receptor beta chains drawn from one sample of a study of blood T cell repertoires in COVID-19. Assay used: immunoSEQ multiplex PCR; TCRdb lists only in-frame clones, some missing. The table has 95,000 to 110,000 clones, 85% to 90% seen once. The material sequenced was peripheral blood. These receptors were collected from a human donor in a cohort sampled during active COVID-19. Each CDR3 is given with its conserved first and last residue. Each record gives: V gene, CDR3 protein.

v_gene: TRBV2; CDR3aa: CASGRDRGPESGQYF
v_gene: TRBV3-1/TRBV3-2; CDR3aa: CASSRDRGLQPQHF
v_gene: TRBV5-4; CDR3aa: CASSQRLNTEAFF
v_gene: TRBV11-2; CDR3aa: CASSLGWSGDTIYF
v_gene: TRBV19; CDR3aa: CASSGGRNQPQHF
v_gene: TRBV19; CDR3aa: CASSVHSGGAYNEQFF
v_gene: TRBV28; CDR3aa: CASSSQQVVLFDTQYF
v_gene: TRBV4-3; CDR3aa: CASSQAVRGNTGELFF
v_gene: TRBV10-3; CDR3aa: CAISSQDSPLHF
v_gene: TRBV4-2; CDR3aa: CASSPVDSYEQYF
v_gene: TRBV11-2; CDR3aa: CASSLGTGASTDTQYF
v_gene: TRBV23-1; CDR3aa: CASSFGEALTYEQYF
v_gene: TRBV5-4; CDR3aa: CASSLTYLHSGELFF
v_gene: TRBV7-9; CDR3aa: CASSSDYQPQHF
v_gene: TRBV28; CDR3aa: CASSPTTSGGAQYF
v_gene: TRBV7-2; CDR3aa: CASSPRQNSPLHF
v_gene: TRBV29-1; CDR3aa: CSVAESSREEFF
v_gene: TRBV6-2/TRBV6-3; CDR3aa: CASTPGGEPTDTQYF
v_gene: TRBV19; CDR3aa: CASSTRSWKDEQYF
v_gene: TRBV2; CDR3aa: CASSGSGGFPYEQYF
v_gene: TRBV5-4; CDR3aa: CASSSRGSGANVLTF
v_gene: TRBV20-1; CDR3aa: CSASAPAGTEAFF
v_gene: TRBV3-1/TRBV3-2; CDR3aa: CASSHTGATEAFF
v_gene: TRBV27; CDR3aa: CASSYSGTGLYGYTF
v_gene: TRBV7-9; CDR3aa: CASSFSETQYF
v_gene: TRBV13; CDR3aa: CASTRGGIGAFF
v_gene: TRBV5-4; CDR3aa: CASSSGHSYEQYF
v_gene: TRBV7-9; CDR3aa: CASSLGFYEQYF
v_gene: TRBV28; CDR3aa: CASSFRGQGLYSNQPQHF
v_gene: TRBV7-9; CDR3aa: CASSSAGGGADTQYF
v_gene: TRBV28; CDR3aa: CASSSAGGQAFF